The rows below give T cell receptor beta chains drawn from one sample of a study of T-cell memory formation after mild COVID-19. TCRdb processed the 5' RACE reads anew with MiXCR; each CDR3 protein has one entry. The sample lists 560,000 or so distinct CDR3 sequences, roughly 17% occurring once. The sequenced sample was PBMCs or a T cell subset sorted from them (not recorded which). These receptors were taken from an adult woman who had mild COVID-19 (a few samples of this study predate the infection). Cell type and time point are not known. Both conserved end residues are part of each CDR3. Each record gives: V gene, J gene, clone size, D gene, CDR3 protein, CDR3 DNA. The D gene is left open where the match is weak. Some rows have no size entry. The others give once, few or many, or a class for an expanded clone.

v_call: TRBV6-6
j_call: TRBJ2-5
clone_size: -
d_call: -
cdr3_aa: CASSRAGARETQYF
cdr3_nt: TGTGCCAGCAGTCGTGCGGGGGCACGGGAGACCCAGTACTTC

v_call: TRBV6-5
j_call: TRBJ2-3
clone_size: -
d_call: -
cdr3_aa: CASSGTLSAQYF
cdr3_nt: TGTGCCAGCAGTGGGACCCTCTCTGCGCAGTATTTT

v_call: TRBV3-1
j_call: TRBJ1-6
clone_size: few
d_call: -
cdr3_aa: CASSYRDSRTALHF
cdr3_nt: TGTGCCAGCAGCTACCGGGACTCACGAACGGCCCTCCACTTT

v_call: TRBV3-1
j_call: TRBJ1-2
clone_size: few
d_call: -
cdr3_aa: CASSPRSGLNYGYTF
cdr3_nt: TGTGCCAGCAGCCCTCGGTCAGGACTTAACTATGGCTACACCTTC

v_call: TRBV19
j_call: TRBJ2-1
clone_size: -
d_call: TRBD1
cdr3_aa: CASSLPGGSLLRDEQFF
cdr3_nt: TGTGCCAGTAGTCTACCAGGGGGCTCCCTACTCCGCGATGAGCAGTTCTTC

v_call: TRBV30
j_call: TRBJ1-1
clone_size: -
d_call: TRBD1
cdr3_aa: CAWSKGQGNTEAFF
cdr3_nt: TGTGCCTGGAGTAAAGGACAGGGGAACACTGAAGCTTTCTTT

v_call: TRBV4-3
j_call: TRBJ2-7
clone_size: few
d_call: TRBD1
cdr3_aa: CASSHRTGGSYEQYF
cdr3_nt: TGCGCCAGCAGCCACCGGACAGGGGGTTCCTACGAGCAGTACTTC

v_call: TRBV7-9
j_call: TRBJ2-7
clone_size: few
d_call: TRBD1
cdr3_aa: CASSYGTGDEYF
cdr3_nt: TGTGCCAGCAGCTACGGGACAGGGGACGAGTACTTC

v_call: TRBV29-1
j_call: TRBJ2-3
clone_size: few
d_call: -
cdr3_aa: CSASGTASTDTQYF
cdr3_nt: TGCAGCGCTTCGGGGACGGCTAGCACAGATACGCAGTATTTT

v_call: TRBV5-1
j_call: TRBJ1-1
clone_size: few
d_call: -
cdr3_aa: CASSQDGNTEAFF
cdr3_nt: TGCGCCAGCAGCCAGGACGGAAACACTGAAGCTTTCTTT

v_call: TRBV7-9
j_call: TRBJ1-1
clone_size: few
d_call: TRBD1
cdr3_aa: CASSLPLDRGATEAFF
cdr3_nt: TGTGCCAGCAGCTTACCCCTGGACAGGGGGGCCACTGAAGCTTTCTTT

v_call: TRBV18
j_call: TRBJ2-2
clone_size: few
d_call: -
cdr3_aa: CASSPPGRSNTGELFF
cdr3_nt: TGTGCCAGCTCACCACCGGGACGCTCGAACACCGGGGAGCTGTTTTTT

v_call: TRBV7-6
j_call: TRBJ2-2
clone_size: -
d_call: -
cdr3_aa: CASSLGARGGTGELFF
cdr3_nt: TGTGCCAGCAGCTTAGGCGCCAGGGGTGGCACCGGGGAGCTGTTTTTT

v_call: TRBV6-5
j_call: TRBJ2-1
clone_size: -
d_call: TRBD2
cdr3_aa: CASRIAGGQVEQFF
cdr3_nt: TGTGCCAGCAGAATAGCGGGGGGGCAAGTTGAGCAGTTCTTC

v_call: TRBV6-2/TRBV6-3
j_call: TRBJ1-5
clone_size: few
d_call: -
cdr3_aa: CASTTAPGLSNQPQHF
cdr3_nt: TGTGCCAGCACTACCGCCCCAGGGTTGAGTAATCAGCCCCAGCATTTT

v_call: TRBV18
j_call: TRBJ2-1
clone_size: few
d_call: TRBD1
cdr3_aa: CASSLPDRVGRGEQFF
cdr3_nt: TGTGCCAGCTCACTGCCCGACAGGGTTGGCCGTGGTGAGCAGTTCTTC

v_call: TRBV6-2/TRBV6-3
j_call: TRBJ2-1
clone_size: -
d_call: -
cdr3_aa: CATGEAYNEQFF
cdr3_nt: TGTGCCACGGGGGAGGCCTACAATGAGCAGTTCTTC

v_call: TRBV15
j_call: TRBJ2-5
clone_size: medium-sized
d_call: -
cdr3_aa: CATSSGFGTGETQYF
cdr3_nt: TGTGCCACCAGCAGCGGCTTCGGGACTGGAGAGACCCAGTACTTC

v_call: TRBV6-5
j_call: TRBJ2-2
clone_size: -
d_call: -
cdr3_aa: CASSVKVVAGWGTGELFF
cdr3_nt: TGTGCCAGCTCAGTTAAAGTAGTTGCAGGGTGGGGCACCGGGGAGCTGTTTTTT

v_call: TRBV18
j_call: TRBJ2-5
clone_size: -
d_call: -
cdr3_aa: CASSPLRGKETQYF
cdr3_nt: TGTGCCAGCTCCCCTCTCCGCGGGAAAGAGACCCAGTACTTC

v_call: TRBV5-1
j_call: TRBJ2-3
clone_size: -
d_call: TRBD2
cdr3_aa: CASSLFGRLGTDTQYF
cdr3_nt: TGCGCCAGCAGCTTGTTCGGGAGGTTAGGCACAGATACGCAGTATTTT

v_call: TRBV5-1
j_call: TRBJ2-1
clone_size: many
d_call: TRBD2
cdr3_aa: CASSISGAGGPREQFF
cdr3_nt: TGCGCCAGCAGCATCTCTGGCGCGGGAGGGCCACGTGAGCAGTTCTTC

v_call: TRBV29-1
j_call: TRBJ2-7
clone_size: -
d_call: TRBD1
cdr3_aa: CSGVVGTGVGEQYF
cdr3_nt: TGCAGTGGAGTCGTAGGGACAGGGGTTGGCGAGCAGTACTTC

v_call: TRBV3-1
j_call: TRBJ2-7
clone_size: few
d_call: -
cdr3_aa: CASSQDLVLTPIEQYF
cdr3_nt: TGTGCCAGCAGCCAAGACTTGGTCCTCACGCCCATCGAGCAGTACTTC

v_call: TRBV5-1
j_call: TRBJ1-1
clone_size: many
d_call: -
cdr3_aa: CASSSQVNTEAFF
cdr3_nt: TGTGCCAGCAGTTCTCAGGTGAACACTGAAGCTTTCTTT

v_call: TRBV14
j_call: TRBJ2-1
clone_size: -
d_call: -
cdr3_aa: CASSDVHEQFF
cdr3_nt: TGTGCCAGCAGTGACGTTCATGAGCAGTTCTTC

v_call: TRBV7-9
j_call: TRBJ2-7
clone_size: -
d_call: TRBD2
cdr3_aa: CASSSGLVLYEQYF
cdr3_nt: TGTGCCAGCAGCTCCGGACTAGTCCTATACGAGCAGTACTTC

v_call: TRBV30
j_call: TRBJ1-2
clone_size: -
d_call: -
cdr3_aa: CAWRLDRSGYTF
cdr3_nt: TGTGCCTGGAGATTGGACAGAAGTGGCTACACCTTC

v_call: TRBV5-1
j_call: TRBJ2-7
clone_size: -
d_call: -
cdr3_aa: CASSLGQASYEQYF
cdr3_nt: TGCGCCAGCAGCTTGGGACAGGCCTCCTACGAGCAGTACTTC

v_call: TRBV7-9
j_call: TRBJ1-4
clone_size: -
d_call: -
cdr3_aa: CASSLVENNEKLFF
cdr3_nt: TGTGCCAGCAGCTTAGTTGAGAATAATGAAAAACTGTTTTTT

v_call: TRBV11-2
j_call: TRBJ2-1
clone_size: -
d_call: -
cdr3_aa: CASSLLTYNEQFF
cdr3_nt: TGTGCCAGCAGCTTACTTACCTACAATGAGCAGTTCTTC

v_call: TRBV6-5
j_call: TRBJ1-2
clone_size: few
d_call: -
cdr3_aa: CASNDGGAGGYTF
cdr3_nt: TGTGCCAGCAACGATGGGGGGGCTGGTGGCTACACCTTC

v_call: TRBV14
j_call: TRBJ2-1
clone_size: -
d_call: TRBD1
cdr3_aa: CASSQVGQGAYNEQFF
cdr3_nt: TGTGCCAGCAGCCAAGTTGGACAGGGAGCCTACAATGAGCAGTTCTTC

v_call: TRBV7-9
j_call: TRBJ2-5
clone_size: -
d_call: -
cdr3_aa: CASSPENREQETQYF
cdr3_nt: TGTGCCAGCAGCCCGGAAAACAGGGAACAAGAGACCCAGTACTTC